The 28 T cell receptor beta chains given below trace back to one sample, sequenced in a study of blood T cell repertoires in COVID-19. TCRdb's table, derived via immunoSEQ multiplex PCR, lists solely in-frame clones and lacks some. The repertoire holds some 100,000 clones, with approximately 81% as singletons. Sequencing was carried out using peripheral blood. The receptors here all came from a human donor in a cohort sampled during active COVID-19.

This clone was detected only once. Here the CDR3 reads CASSRQRQGETQYF. CDR3 DNA sequence: TGTGCCAGCAGCAGACAGCGTCAGGGGGAGACCCAGTACTTC. This chain uses TRBV7-2 with TRBJ2-5, with D possibly being TRBD1 (6 bases). This CDR3 has 14 amino acids. Trimming took 5 bases from V and 5 from J, leaving 15 bases between them. Germline CDR1 SGHTA, CDR2 FQGNSA.

The chain recombines TRBV3-1 (or the pseudogene TRBV3-2) with TRBJ1-1; tentatively, D is TRBD1 (6 bases). Germline V gene sequence: CDR1 LGHDT, CDR2 YNNKEL (reference sequence). Trimming left V 7 bases short and J 5 bases short, with 20 bases between. The CDR3 has 15 amino acids. CDR3 nucleotide sequence: TGTGCCAGCAAAGCCCTCCACAAGGGGGATACTGAAGCTTTCTTT. As protein: CASKALHKGDTEAFF.

CDR3 region: CATSDGQGPMNTEAFF. In nucleotides, the CDR3 is TGTGCCACCAGTGATGGCCAGGGGCCTATGAACACTGAAGCTTTCTTT. This chain connects TRBV24-1 to TRBJ1-1, with a tentative D call TRBD1 (6 bases). CDR1 and CDR2 from the germline V gene are KGHDR and SFDVKD. The CDR3 has 16 residues. Trimming stripped 3 bases from V and 0 bases from J, with 13 bases between.

In the case of this clone: A junction boundary mismatches the germline segment, possibly from a read error. The rearrangement links TRBV7-2 to TRBJ2-7, with TRBD1 matching over 10 bases. CDR1 and CDR2 (germline): SGHTA, FQGNSA. This CDR3 region has 15 residues. The CDR3 DNA follows: TGTGCCAGCAGTTTAGACAGGGGGCTCTCCTACGAGCAGTACTTC. This gives the protein CASSLDRGLSYEQYF. Looking up the rest from reference TRBV7-2 and TRBJ2-7 gives the full variable domain: GAGVSQSPSNKVTEKGKDVELRCDPISGHTALYWYRQSLGQGLEFLIYFQGNSAPDKSGLPSDRFSAERTGGSVSTLTIQRTQQEDSAVYLCASSLDRGLSYEQYFGPGTRLTVT.

This clone was counted between two and nine times. This chain's CDR3 is CASSHDRGSEQYF. DNA for the CDR3: TGCGCCAGCAGCCATGACAGGGGATCCGAGCAGTACTTC. V and J are TRBV4-3 and TRBJ2-7, with 8 bases fitting TRBD1. The CDR3 loop spans 13 amino acids. The germline V gene encodes CDR1 LGHNA and CDR2 YSLEER. V was clipped by 3 bases and J by 6 bases; unmatched bases: 4.

This chain links TRBV10-2 with TRBJ2-5; D possibly corresponds to TRBD1 (6 bases). Trimming shortened V by 5 bases and J by 5 bases, and 12 bases separated the two germline ends. Germline V lookup: CDR1 WSHSY, CDR2 SAAADI. CDR3 length: 13 amino acids. CDR3 bases: TGCGCCAGCAGTAGTTCAGGGGTCGAGACCCAGTACTTC. It specifies CASSSSGVETQYF.

This sequence joins TRBV6-6 and TRBJ1-5, with unresolved D. Germline loops: CDR1 MNHNY, CDR2 SVGAGI (reference sequence). The V gene lost 6 bases and the J gene lost 1 base, with 7 bases spanning the gap. This CDR3 comprises 13 residues. The CDR3 DNA reads as TGTGCCAGCAGCCGACTGAGCAATCAGCCCCAGCATTTT. This codes for CASSRLSNQPQHF.

This chain joins TRBV30 and TRBJ1-6; possible D gene TRBD1, 5 bases. Germline-derived CDR1 and CDR2 are GTSNPN and SVGIG (reference sequence). This CDR3 is 13 amino acids long. The V end lost 4 bases, the J end lost 15 bases, and 19 bases lay between the germline ends. The CDR3 coding sequence is TGTGCCTGGAATCCATCCCAGGGCCTCCTCCTCCACTTT. It translates to CAWNPSQGLLLHF. Based on the CDR3 plus reference TRBV30 and TRBJ1-6, the full variable domain is SQTIHQWPATLVQPVGSPLSLECTVEGTSNPNLYWYRQAAGRGLQLLFYSVGIGQISSEVPQNLSASRPQDRQFILSSKKLLLSDSGFYLCAWNPSQGLLLHFGNGTRLTVT.

This clone came up a few times. This chain joins TRBV5-8 and TRBJ2-7; TRBD1 matches at 8 bases. The germline V gene has CDR1 SGHTS and CDR2 YDEGEE. The CDR3 spans 14 residues. V gave up 0 bases and J gave up 6 bases; unmatched junction bases: 5. In DNA, the CDR3 is TGTGCCAGCAGCTTGGGCGCAGGGGGCCGCGAGCAGTACTTC. Amino acids: CASSLGAGGREQYF. Full variable domain (missing parts from reference TRBV5-8 and TRBJ2-7): EAGVTQSPTHLIKTRGQQATLRCSPISGHTSVYWYQQALGLGLQFLLWYDEGEERNRGNFPPRFSGRQFPNYSSELNVNALELEDSALYLCASSLGAGGREQYFGPGTRLTVT.

DNA of the CDR3: TGCGCCAGCAGCCCCCGGGGGGGGGCGAAGGTTGATGAGCAGTTCTTC. Its translation: CASSPRGGAKVDEQFF. The rearrangement uses TRBV4-3 and TRBJ2-1, with 8 bases matching TRBD2. CDR1 and CDR2 from the germline V gene are LGHNA and YSLEER. The J segment lost 8 bases and the V segment lost 4 bases, leaving 13 bases of the junction unmatched. There are 16 residues in the CDR3.

The chain couples TRBV19 to TRBJ2-6; no clear D gene. Trimming removed 4 bases at V and 1 base at J, with 8 bases between. Germline CDR1 and CDR2: LNHDA and SQIVND (reference sequence). CDR3 size: 15 residues. CDR3 sequence (DNA): TGTGCCAGTAGTACCTGGGCGTCTGGGGCCAACGTCCTGACTTTC. Protein sequence: CASSTWASGANVLTF.

This clone was recorded once. V usage is TRBV7-8 and J usage is TRBJ1-5; 9 nucleotides match TRBD1. From germline, CDR1 is SGHVS and CDR2 FQNEAQ. This CDR3 contains 15 residues. Unmatched junction bases numbered 9, after V lost 5 bases and J lost 7 bases. The CDR3 DNA sequence: TGTGCCAGCAGCCCGGGACAGGGAACGGGCCAGCCCCAGCATTTT. Translating it yields CASSPGQGTGQPQHF. Looking up the rest from reference TRBV7-8 and TRBJ1-5 gives the full variable domain: GAGVSQSPRYKVAKRGQDVALRCDPISGHVSLFWYQQALGQGPEFLTYFQNEAQLDKSGLPSDRFFAERPEGSVSTLKIQRTQQEDSAVYLCASSPGQGTGQPQHFGDGTRLSIL.

The V gene is TRBV15, the J gene TRBJ2-7; the match to TRBD2 covers 8 bases. In germline, CDR1 is LNHNV, CDR2 YYDKDF (reference sequence). The CDR3 covers 16 residues. The V and J ends lost 3 bases and 0 bases, in that order; junction bases with no gene match: 7. The CDR3 sequence is CATSRGTSGTSYEQYF. CDR3 DNA sequence: TGTGCCACCAGCAGGGGAACTAGCGGAACCTCCTACGAGCAGTACTTC.

The rearrangement uses TRBV7-9 and TRBJ2-3; D gene unclear. CDR1 is SEHNR, CDR2 FQNEAQ, per germline (reference sequence). Deletions cut 2 bases from V and 1 base from J, with 7 bases between. This CDR3 contains 14 residues. The CDR3 here is CASSLFTRTDTQYF. In nucleotides, the CDR3 is TGTGCCAGCAGCTTATTTACTCGCACAGATACGCAGTATTTT.

The chain joins TRBV3-1 (or the pseudogene TRBV3-2) to TRBJ1-1, with D tentatively TRBD1 (6 bases). V dropped 1 base and J dropped 0 bases, with 6 bases sitting between them. The germline V gene encodes CDR1 LGHDT and CDR2 YNNKEL (reference sequence). The CDR3 is 14 amino acids. The chain's CDR3 is CASSQGTVNTEAFF. CDR3 coding DNA: TGTGCCAGCAGCCAAGGGACAGTGAACACTGAAGCTTTCTTT.

This chain joins TRBV25-1 and TRBJ2-3, with 8 bases that match TRBD1. CDR1 is MGHDK and CDR2 is SYGVNS in the germline V gene. The CDR3 consists of 17 residues. With V trimmed by 6 bases and J by 2 bases, 13 bases remained unmatched. The CDR3: CASSEAYDRGYTDTQYF. DNA of the CDR3: TGTGCCAGCAGCGAAGCTTATGACAGGGGTTACACAGATACGCAGTATTTT.

The rearrangement links TRBV10-2 to TRBJ1-1; D might be TRBD1 (5 bases). The CDR3 is made up of 13 amino acids. Trimming pared 3 bases from V and 8 bases from J, leaving 13 bases between. From germline, CDR1 is WSHSY and CDR2 SAAADI. The CDR3 DNA reads as TGCGCCAGCAGTGAACTGATGACAGCCGAAGCTTTCTTT. Protein sequence: CASSELMTAEAFF.

This rearrangement joins TRBV10-3 to TRBJ2-7; 10 positions agree with TRBD1. Germline V CDR1 and CDR2: ENHRY, SYGVKD. V was pared by 8 bases and J by 6 bases, with 7 bases of the junction left unmatched. CDR3 length: 13 amino acids. CDR3 DNA: TGTGCCATCGCCGGGACAGGGGTCGCCGAGCAGTACTTC. This codes for CAIAGTGVAEQYF.

The chain joins TRBV5-4 to TRBJ2-5, with D hard to call. Deletions cut 0 bases from V and 2 bases from J, with 8 bases between. This CDR3 comprises 14 residues. Germline V gene data show CDR1 as SGHNT and CDR2 as YYREEE (reference sequence). The CDR3 protein is CASSLARLQETQYF. The CDR3 DNA reads TGTGCCAGCAGCTTGGCTAGGCTGCAAGAGACCCAGTACTTC. Looking up the rest from reference TRBV5-4 and TRBJ2-5 gives the full variable domain: ETGVTQSPTHLIKTRGQQVTLRCSSQSGHNTVSWYQQALGQGPQFIFQYYREEENGRGNFPPRFSGLQFPNYSSELNVNALELDDSALYLCASSLARLQETQYFGPGTRLLVL.

The chain joins TRBV24-1 to TRBJ2-1; TRBD1 might be the D (6 bases). Germline CDR1 reads KGHDR; CDR2 reads SFDVKD. V shed 4 bases and J shed 2 bases, with 8 bases lying between them. This CDR3 has 14 residues. The CDR3: CATSDRTAYNEQFF. In DNA form, the CDR3 reads TGTGCCACCAGTGACCGGACAGCCTACAATGAGCAGTTCTTC.

The rearrangement joins TRBV30 to TRBJ1-2, with TRBD1 matching 8 bases. The CDR3 spans 13 residues. Germline values: CDR1 GTSNPN, CDR2 SVGIG (reference sequence). With 1 base clipped from V and 8 bases from J, the junction kept 6 bases outside the gene matches. CDR3 in amino acids: CAWSGGQGWGYTF. The DNA of the CDR3 is TGTGCCTGGAGTGGAGGACAGGGTTGGGGCTACACCTTC.

This clone was recorded once. J is TRBJ2-3 and V is TRBV10-3; the match to TRBD2 covers 8 bases. Looked up from germline, CDR1 is ENHRY and CDR2 is SYGVKD. Trimming removed 8 bases from V and 3 bases from J; junction bases left unmatched: 13. The CDR3 has 16 amino acids. The CDR3 loop is CAISLSGGPGTDTQYF. DNA of the CDR3: TGTGCCATCTCTCTTTCGGGAGGGCCTGGGACAGATACGCAGTATTTT.

The chain has TRBV7-2 and TRBJ1-3; D not resolved. This CDR3 region has 16 residues. The V end lost 1 base, the J end lost 0 bases, and 10 bases lay between the germline ends. CDR1 is SGHTA, CDR2 FQGNSA, per germline. CDR3 sequence reads: CASSLGRSNSGNTIYF. For the CDR3, the DNA is TGTGCCAGCAGCTTAGGTCGGTCAAACTCTGGAAACACCATATATTTT.

The count of this clone is one. This specimen includes other DNA sequences encoding the same CDR3. The rearrangement links TRBV20-1 to TRBJ2-7, with TRBD2 identical over 10 bases. The CDR3 covers 14 residues. After removal of 3 bases from V and 4 bases from J, the junction contained 6 bases not matched to a gene. CDR1 is DFQATT and CDR2 is SNEGSKA in the germline V gene (reference sequence). The CDR3 nucleotides read TGCAGTGCTAGTCCGGCTAGCGGGAGTTACGAGCAGTACTTC. Its translation is CSASPASGSYEQYF.

The rearrangement joins TRBV6-5 to TRBJ1-1; 7 bases map to TRBD1. After removal of 6 bases from V and 2 bases from J, the junction contained 9 bases not matched to a gene. The CDR3 loop spans 15 amino acids. From germline, CDR1 is MNHEY and CDR2 SVGAGI. The CDR3 is CASSLGQLGNTEAFF. The CDR3 DNA is TGTGCCAGCAGCCTGGGACAGTTAGGCAACACTGAAGCTTTCTTT.

This clone was counted only a few times. CDR3 loop: CASSRTSWGTGELFF. In DNA form, the CDR3 reads TGCGCCAGCAGCCGGACTAGTTGGGGCACCGGGGAGCTGTTTTTT. This chain joins TRBV5-1 and TRBJ2-2; 7 bases are shared with TRBD2. The germline V gene has CDR1 SGHRS and CDR2 YFSETQ. This CDR3 comprises 15 residues. Germline trimming cut 4 bases from V and 4 bases from J; bases unmatched to any gene: 7.

V gene TRBV7-2 combines with J gene TRBJ1-2; perhaps TRBD1 as D (6 bases). The CDR3 sequence is 13 residues long. Germline V lookup: CDR1 SGHTA, CDR2 FQGNSA. V was trimmed by 5 bases and J by 6 bases, leaving 13 bases between them. CDR3 coding DNA: TGTGCCAGCAGCCTTCAGGGGCAAAATGGCTACACCTTC. This translates into CASSLQGQNGYTF.

V is TRBV5-6 and J is TRBJ1-2, with D hard to call. This CDR3 spans 11 amino acids. CDR1 is SGHDT and CDR2 is YYEEEE in the germline V gene. Trimming removed 6 bases from V and 8 bases from J, with 11 bases in between. CDR3 coding DNA: TGTGCCAGCACGGAGGGTTTCGGCTACACCTTC. It translates to CASTEGFGYTF.